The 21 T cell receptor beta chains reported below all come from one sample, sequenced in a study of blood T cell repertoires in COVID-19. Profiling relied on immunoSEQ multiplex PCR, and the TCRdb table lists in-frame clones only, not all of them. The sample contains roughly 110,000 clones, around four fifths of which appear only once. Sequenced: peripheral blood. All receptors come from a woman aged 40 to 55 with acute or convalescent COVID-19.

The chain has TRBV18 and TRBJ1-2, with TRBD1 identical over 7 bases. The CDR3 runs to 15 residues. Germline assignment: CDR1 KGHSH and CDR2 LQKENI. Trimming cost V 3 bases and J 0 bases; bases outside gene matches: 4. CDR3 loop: CASSPAGGANYGYTF. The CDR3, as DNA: TGTGCCAGCTCACCGGCAGGGGGTGCTAACTATGGCTACACCTTC.

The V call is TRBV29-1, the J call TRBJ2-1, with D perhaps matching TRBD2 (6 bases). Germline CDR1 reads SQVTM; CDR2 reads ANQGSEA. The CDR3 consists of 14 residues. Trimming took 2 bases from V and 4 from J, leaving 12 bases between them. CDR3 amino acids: CSVEMGRGYNEQFF. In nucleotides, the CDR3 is TGCAGCGTTGAAATGGGGCGGGGATACAATGAGCAGTTCTTC.

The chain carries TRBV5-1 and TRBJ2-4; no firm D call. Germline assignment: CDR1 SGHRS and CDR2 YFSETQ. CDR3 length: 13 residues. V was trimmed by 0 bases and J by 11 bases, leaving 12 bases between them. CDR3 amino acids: CASSLALGSVQYF. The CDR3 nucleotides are TGCGCCAGCAGCTTGGCCCTAGGCTCCGTTCAGTACTTC.

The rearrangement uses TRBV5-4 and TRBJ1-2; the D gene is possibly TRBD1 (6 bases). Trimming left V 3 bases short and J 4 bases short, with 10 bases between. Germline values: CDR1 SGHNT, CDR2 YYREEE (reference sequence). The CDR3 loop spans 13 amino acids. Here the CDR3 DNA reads TGTGCCAGCAGCTCACAGGGAACCTATGGCTACACCTTC. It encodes CASSSQGTYGYTF.

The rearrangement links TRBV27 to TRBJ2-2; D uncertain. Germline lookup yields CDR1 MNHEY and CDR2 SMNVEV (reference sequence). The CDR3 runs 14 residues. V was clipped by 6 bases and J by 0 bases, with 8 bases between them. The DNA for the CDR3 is TGTGCCAGCAGGCCCAGGCCGAACACCGGGGAGCTGTTTTTT. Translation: CASRPRPNTGELFF.

The CDR3 sequence: CASSDGVGDREYF. The CDR3 DNA follows: TGTGCCAGCAGTGACGGTGTAGGGGACAGGGAGTACTTC. V and J are TRBV2 and TRBJ2-7; 9 positions agree with TRBD1. The V gene end was trimmed by 3 bases and the J gene end by 11 bases; junction bases not matched to a gene: 8. This CDR3 is 13 amino acids long. Germline V lookup: CDR1 SNHLY, CDR2 FYNNEI.

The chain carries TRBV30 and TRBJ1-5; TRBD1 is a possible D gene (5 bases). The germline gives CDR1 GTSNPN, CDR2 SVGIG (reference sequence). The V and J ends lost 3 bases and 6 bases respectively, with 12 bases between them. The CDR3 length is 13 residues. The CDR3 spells CAWSTGEVQPQHF. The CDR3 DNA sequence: TGTGCCTGGAGCACGGGGGAAGTTCAGCCCCAGCATTTT.

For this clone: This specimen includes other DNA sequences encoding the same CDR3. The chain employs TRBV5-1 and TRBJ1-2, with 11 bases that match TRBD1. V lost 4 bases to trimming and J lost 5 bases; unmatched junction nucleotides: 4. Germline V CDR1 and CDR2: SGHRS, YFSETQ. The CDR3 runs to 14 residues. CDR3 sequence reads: CASSPGQGGYGYTF. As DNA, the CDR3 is TGCGCCAGCAGCCCGGGACAGGGGGGGTATGGCTACACCTTC.

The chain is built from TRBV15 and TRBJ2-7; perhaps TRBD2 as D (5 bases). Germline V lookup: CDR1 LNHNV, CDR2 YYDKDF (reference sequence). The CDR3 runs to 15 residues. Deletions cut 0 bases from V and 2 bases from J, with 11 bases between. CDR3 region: CATSRDAGVPYEQYF. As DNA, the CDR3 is TGTGCCACCAGCAGAGATGCCGGGGTCCCCTACGAGCAGTACTTC.

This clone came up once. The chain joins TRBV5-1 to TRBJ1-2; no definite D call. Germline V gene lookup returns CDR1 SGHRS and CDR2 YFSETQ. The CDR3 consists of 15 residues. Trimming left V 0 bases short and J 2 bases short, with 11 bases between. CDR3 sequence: CASSLGNVGNYGYTF. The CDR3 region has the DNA TGCGCCAGCAGCTTGGGGAACGTCGGGAACTATGGCTACACCTTC.

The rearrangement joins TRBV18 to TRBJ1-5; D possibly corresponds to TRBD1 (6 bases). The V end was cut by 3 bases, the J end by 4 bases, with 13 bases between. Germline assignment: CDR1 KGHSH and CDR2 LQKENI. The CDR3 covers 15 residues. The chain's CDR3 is CASSPPGQGNQPQHF. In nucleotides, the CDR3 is TGTGCCAGCTCACCGCCTGGCCAGGGGAATCAGCCCCAGCATTTT.

CDR3 sequence reads: CASSKQTVSPLHF. The CDR3 DNA is TGTGCCAGTAGTAAACAGACAGTTTCACCCCTCCACTTT. The chain couples TRBV19 to TRBJ1-6, with TRBD1 as a possible D gene (5 bases). V lost 4 bases, J lost 9 bases, and 10 bases lay in between. Germline CDR1 is LNHDA and CDR2 is SQIVND (reference sequence). The CDR3 length is 13 residues.

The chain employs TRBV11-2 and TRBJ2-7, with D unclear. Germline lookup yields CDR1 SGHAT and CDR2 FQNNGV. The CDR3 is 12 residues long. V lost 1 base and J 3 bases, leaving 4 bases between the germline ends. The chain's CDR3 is CASSLANYEQYF. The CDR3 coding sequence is TGTGCCAGCAGCTTAGCTAACTACGAGCAGTACTTC.

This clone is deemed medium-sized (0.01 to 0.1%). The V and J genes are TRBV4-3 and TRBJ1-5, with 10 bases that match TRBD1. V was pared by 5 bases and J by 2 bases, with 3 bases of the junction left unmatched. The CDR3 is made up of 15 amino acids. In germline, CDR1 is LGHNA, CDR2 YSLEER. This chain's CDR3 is CASSTGTGGNQPQHF. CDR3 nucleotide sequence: TGCGCCAGCAGCACCGGGACAGGGGGCAATCAGCCCCAGCATTTT.

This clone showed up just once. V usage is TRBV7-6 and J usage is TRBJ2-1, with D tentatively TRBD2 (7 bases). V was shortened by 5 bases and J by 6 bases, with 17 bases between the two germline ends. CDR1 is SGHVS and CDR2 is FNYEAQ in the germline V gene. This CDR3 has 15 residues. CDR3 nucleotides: TGTGCCAGCAGCGGTGCGGGGGCCAGGGTCAATGAGCAGTTCTTC. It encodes CASSGAGARVNEQFF.

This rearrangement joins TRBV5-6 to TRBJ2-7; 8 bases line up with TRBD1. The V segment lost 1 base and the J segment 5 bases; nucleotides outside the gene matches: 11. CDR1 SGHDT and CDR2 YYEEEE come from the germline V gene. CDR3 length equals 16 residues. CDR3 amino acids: CASSLKPDRGGDEQYF. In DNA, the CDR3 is TGTGCCAGCAGCTTGAAACCCGACAGGGGAGGCGACGAGCAGTACTTC. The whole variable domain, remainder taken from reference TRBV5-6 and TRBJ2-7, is DAGVTQSPTHLIKTRGQQVTLRCSPKSGHDTVSWYQQALGQGPQFIFQYYEEEERQRGNFPDRFSGHQFPNYSSELNVNALLLGDSALYLCASSLKPDRGGDEQYFGPGTRLTVT.

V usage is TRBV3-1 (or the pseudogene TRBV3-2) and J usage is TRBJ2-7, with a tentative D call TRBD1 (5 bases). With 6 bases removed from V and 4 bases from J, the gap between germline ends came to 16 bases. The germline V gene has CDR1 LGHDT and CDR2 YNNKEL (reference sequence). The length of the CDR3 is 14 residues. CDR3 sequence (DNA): TGTGCCAGCAGGCAGAAGGCCCAGGGATACGAGCAGTACTTC. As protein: CASRQKAQGYEQYF.

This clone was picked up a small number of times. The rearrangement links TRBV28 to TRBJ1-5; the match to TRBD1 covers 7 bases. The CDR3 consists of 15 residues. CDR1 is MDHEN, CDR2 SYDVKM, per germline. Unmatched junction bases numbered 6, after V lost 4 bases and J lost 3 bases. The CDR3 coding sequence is TGTGCCAGCAGTTGGGGACAGTACTTCAATCAGCCCCAGCATTTT. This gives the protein CASSWGQYFNQPQHF.

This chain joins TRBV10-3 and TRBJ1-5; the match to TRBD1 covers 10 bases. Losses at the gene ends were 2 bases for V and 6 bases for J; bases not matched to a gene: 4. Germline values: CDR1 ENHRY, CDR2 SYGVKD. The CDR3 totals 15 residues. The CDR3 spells CAISEGQGGSQPQHF. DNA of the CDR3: TGTGCCATCAGTGAGGGACAGGGGGGAAGTCAGCCCCAGCATTTT.

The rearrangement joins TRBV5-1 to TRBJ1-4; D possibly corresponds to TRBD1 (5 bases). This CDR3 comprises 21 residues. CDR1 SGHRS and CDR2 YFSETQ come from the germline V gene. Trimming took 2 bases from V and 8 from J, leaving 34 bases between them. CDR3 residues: CASSFQPSFTGSATSFEKLFF. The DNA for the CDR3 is TGCGCCAGCAGCTTTCAACCCTCATTCACAGGCTCCGCAACCTCATTCGAAAAACTGTTTTTT.

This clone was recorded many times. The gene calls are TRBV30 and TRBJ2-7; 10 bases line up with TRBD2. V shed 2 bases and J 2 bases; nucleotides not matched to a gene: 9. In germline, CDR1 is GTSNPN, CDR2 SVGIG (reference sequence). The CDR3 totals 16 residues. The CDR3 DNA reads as TGTGCCTGGAGTTCCCGACGGAGCGGGGGGGCCTACGAGCAGTACTTC. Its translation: CAWSSRRSGGAYEQYF.